This T cell receptor (beta chain) was captured by sequencing in a study of T cells in Graves' hyperthyroidism and ophthalmopathy. Findings of the study overall: Expanded thyroid clonotypes (above 0.001) were mostly also found in blood.

Regarding this clonotype: The antigen is unknown.

Using RNA transcripts as the source, TCR beta CDR3 regions were amplified. In the first-round RT-PCR of the TCR CDR3, the HTBI primer set was used. One entry per CDR3 protein results from TCRdb running MiXCR on the multiplex PCR reads. The sample includes 730,000 or so distinct CDR3 sequences, roughly a sixth of them seen just once. This CDR3 comprises 15 residues. Germline V CDR1 and CDR2: LGHDT, YNNKEL (reference sequence). V was shortened by 2 bases and J by 4 bases, with 12 bases between the two germline ends. The V call is TRBV3-1, the J call TRBJ1-3; no clear D gene. Sample: blood. The sequence derives from a woman aged 45-60 years with Graves' hyperthyroidism that later progressed to Graves' ophthalmopathy. CDR3 nucleotides: TGTGCCAGCAGCCAATCTCAGGTCGCCGGAAACACCATATATTTT. It is translated as CASSQSQVAGNTIYF.